This is a list of T cell receptor beta chains from one sample in a study of cytomegalovirus exposure and HLA in healthy donors. Using immunoSEQ multiplex PCR, the repertoire was profiled, and TCRdb retains in-frame clones only, with some absent. The table has 85,000 to 120,000 clones, around 75% seen once. Sequencing used PBMCs. All receptors come from a man aged 40-49 years in good health and CMV-seronegative. The CDR3 runs from the conserved cysteine through the conserved F or W. A D gene is named only where the DNA matches it firmly. Clone sizes are given selectively: once, few, many, or a class where the clone is expanded.

len,v_gene,d_gene,abundance,j_gene,CDR3aa,CDR3nt
16,TRBV19,TRBD1,.,TRBJ1-4,CASTAHLTGGGEKLFF,TGTGCCAGTACCGCGCATCTTACAGGGGGCGGTGAAAAACTGTTTTTT
14,TRBV18,TRBD2,.,TRBJ2-7,CASSGTSWAAEQYF,TGTGCCAGCTCCGGGACTAGCTGGGCCGCCGAGCAGTACTTC
16,TRBV5-6,TRBD1,.,TRBJ1-1,CASRHRTGVQNTEAFF,TGTGCCAGCAGACATCGGACAGGGGTACAGAACACTGAAGCTTTCTTT
16,TRBV18,TRBD1,.,TRBJ2-7,CASSPPRQGTGLEQYF,TGTGCCAGCTCACCTCCTCGACAGGGAACAGGACTCGAGCAGTACTTC
13,TRBV5-1,TRBD1,.,TRBJ1-1,CASSGETGAEAFF,TGCGCCAGCAGCGGTGAGACAGGGGCTGAAGCTTTCTTT
13,TRBV29-1,.,.,TRBJ2-7,CSVGRTGSYEQYF,TGCAGCGTTGGGAGGACCGGATCCTACGAGCAGTACTTC
14,TRBV7-7,.,.,TRBJ2-2,CASSLSRGTGELFF,TGTGCCAGCAGCTTAAGCCGGGGGACCGGGGAGCTGTTTTTT
15,TRBV6-1,TRBD1,.,TRBJ1-1,CASSARTGGLTEAFF,TGTGCCAGCAGTGCGAGGACAGGGGGCTTAACTGAAGCTTTCTTT
15,TRBV28,.,once,TRBJ2-2,CASSLAQGNTGELFF,TGTGCCAGCAGTTTAGCTCAGGGGAACACCGGGGAGCTGTTTTTT
14,TRBV19,TRBD1,.,TRBJ2-2,CASSKDREVGELFF,TGTGCCAGTAGTAAGGACAGGGAAGTCGGGGAGCTGTTTTTT
14,TRBV6-5,.,.,TRBJ2-2,CASSRSHNTGELFF,TGTGCCAGCAGCCGTAGTCATAACACCGGGGAGCTGTTTTTT
16,TRBV7-9,TRBD2,.,TRBJ2-2,CASSPTGGQYSGELFF,TGTGCCAGCAGTCCCACGGGGGGGCAGTATTCCGGGGAGCTGTTTTTT
14,TRBV12-5,TRBD1,.,TRBJ1-2,CASGLGTGIYGYTF,TGTGCTAGTGGTTTAGGGACAGGGATCTATGGCTACACCTTC
18,TRBV11-2,.,.,TRBJ2-6,CASSLRRGGASGANVLTF,TGTGCCAGCAGCTTAAGGAGGGGGGGAGCATCTGGGGCCAACGTCCTGACTTTC
14,TRBV4-1,.,.,TRBJ2-3,CASSLGATTDTQYF,TGCGCCAGCAGCCTGGGAGCTACTACAGATACGCAGTATTTT
16,TRBV7-6,.,.,TRBJ2-5,CASSLGQLLPQETQYF,TGTGCCAGCAGCCTCGGACAGCTTTTACCCCAAGAGACCCAGTACTTC
13,TRBV6-1,.,.,TRBJ1-5,CASSADSNQPQHF,TGTGCCAGCAGTGCAGATAGCAATCAGCCCCAGCATTTT
18,TRBV19,TRBD2,.,TRBJ2-2,CASSIGGSGGLFTGELFF,TGTGCCAGTAGTATAGGCGGTAGCGGGGGCCTCTTCACCGGGGAGCTGTTTTTT
16,TRBV18,.,.,TRBJ2-7,CASSPRVGTSQYEQYF,TGTGCCAGCTCACCAAGGGTCGGGACATCCCAGTACGAGCAGTACTTC
17,TRBV5-1,TRBD2,few,TRBJ2-7,CASSLRLAGGLTYEQYF,TGCGCCAGCAGCTTGCGGCTAGCGGGGGGGTTGACCTACGAGCAGTACTTC
16,TRBV11-2,.,.,TRBJ1-2,CASSLGSIRGAYGYTF,TGTGCCAGCAGCTTAGGTTCTATCCGAGGCGCGTATGGCTACACCTTC
15,TRBV9,TRBD1,.,TRBJ1-6,CASSVTGDYNSPLHF,TGTGCCAGCAGCGTAACAGGGGACTATAATTCACCCCTCCACTTT
17,TRBV5-1,.,.,TRBJ2-7,CASSGQGIRGQSYEQYF,TGCGCCAGCAGCGGGCAAGGGATCAGGGGCCAATCCTACGAGCAGTACTTC
14,TRBV19,.,.,TRBJ2-2,CASKGTSGTGELFF,TGTGCCAGCAAGGGGACTTCGGGCACCGGGGAGCTGTTTTTT
14,TRBV2,TRBD1,.,TRBJ1-6,CASSRDRDNSPLHF,TGTGCCAGCAGCCGGGACAGGGACAATTCACCCCTCCACTTT
17,TRBV29-1,TRBD2,once,TRBJ2-1,CSVEGWGGTEFYNEQFF,TGCAGCGTTGAAGGGTGGGGGGGGACGGAGTTTTACAATGAGCAGTTCTTC
19,TRBV15,TRBD2,.,TRBJ2-3,CATSRKTHYSGGASDTQYF,TGTGCCACCAGCAGAAAGACACACTATAGCGGGGGGGCCTCAGATACGCAGTATTTT
11,TRBV20-1,.,.,TRBJ1-1,CSARDQFEAFF,TGCAGTGCTAGAGATCAGTTTGAAGCTTTCTTT
16,TRBV5-6,.,.,TRBJ1-3,CASSPGGAGPGNTIYF,TGTGCCAGCAGCCCTGGGGGGGCAGGGCCTGGAAACACCATATATTTT
15,TRBV2,.,few,TRBJ2-1,CASSGTESSYNEQFF,TGTGCCAGCAGTGGGACAGAGAGCTCCTACAATGAGCAGTTCTTC
14,TRBV4-2,TRBD1,.,TRBJ1-4,CASSKGGAGEKLFF,TGTGCCAGCAGCAAAGGGGGCGCCGGTGAAAAACTGTTTTTT
13,TRBV19,.,once,TRBJ1-1,CASTAGGGTEAFF,TGTGCCAGTACAGCCGGGGGAGGCACTGAAGCTTTCTTT
17,TRBV10-1,.,few,TRBJ1-2,CASSDSGPGGGLYGYTF,TGCGCCAGCAGTGACTCAGGACCGGGGGGCGGGCTCTATGGCTACACCTTC
14,TRBV5-1,TRBD1,once,TRBJ2-5,CASRGQTLQETQYF,TGCGCCAGCAGGGGACAGACTCTCCAGGAGACCCAGTACTTC
13,TRBV12-5,.,.,TRBJ1-6,CASAGDGDSPLHF,TGTGCTAGTGCCGGTGACGGGGATTCACCCCTCCACTTT
14,TRBV7-9,.,few,TRBJ2-5,CASSLVGGPETQYF,TGTGCCAGCAGCTTAGTCGGGGGGCCAGAGACCCAGTACTTC
15,TRBV19,TRBD1,.,TRBJ1-4,CASSRRDRTNEKLFF,TGTGCCAGTAGTAGACGGGACAGAACTAATGAAAAACTGTTTTTT
14,TRBV6-5,.,.,TRBJ1-6,CASSLGQFGSPLHF,TGTGCCAGCAGCCTCGGACAGTTCGGGTCACCCCTCCACTTT
15,TRBV16,.,.,TRBJ1-5,CASSQSRDYGQPQHF,TGTGCCAGCAGCCAATCACGAGACTACGGGCAGCCCCAGCATTTT
13,TRBV19,.,.,TRBJ1-1,CASSIAMRGEAFF,TGTGCCAGTAGTATAGCGATGCGAGGTGAAGCTTTCTTT
15,TRBV5-1,TRBD2,once,TRBJ2-3,CASSRTSGVTDTQYF,TGCGCCAGCAGCCGGACTAGCGGCGTCACAGATACGCAGTATTTT
13,TRBV5-1,.,.,TRBJ2-7,CASSLVTSNEQYF,TGCGCCAGCAGCTTGGTTACTAGCAACGAGCAGTACTTC
15,TRBV29-1,.,.,TRBJ1-4,CSVAGPGGLREKLFF,TGCAGCGTTGCGGGCCCCGGGGGATTACGAGAAAAACTGTTTTTT
17,TRBV5-1,TRBD2,.,TRBJ2-7,CASSQTPSGGGPYEQYF,TGCGCCAGCAGCCAAACCCCGAGCGGGGGTGGTCCCTACGAGCAGTACTTC
13,TRBV25-1,TRBD1,.,TRBJ1-2,CASSGGQGYGYTF,TGTGCCAGCAGTGGGGGACAGGGCTATGGCTACACCTTC
15,TRBV10-3,TRBD1,.,TRBJ1-2,CAISEGTVTLGGYTF,TGTGCCATCAGTGAGGGGACAGTTACGCTAGGTGGCTACACCTTC
11,TRBV6-1,.,.,TRBJ2-7,CASRQNYEQYF,TGTGCCAGCAGACAGAACTACGAGCAGTACTTC
14,TRBV29-1,TRBD1,once,TRBJ2-1,CSVGRQGWNNEQFF,TGCAGCGTGGGAAGACAGGGGTGGAACAATGAGCAGTTCTTC
15,TRBV4-1,.,.,TRBJ1-5,CASSQVSGDNQPQHF,TGCGCCAGCAGCCAAGTTTCAGGGGACAATCAGCCCCAGCATTTT
15,TRBV5-1,TRBD2,.,TRBJ2-7,CASSLRAGREDKQYF,TGCGCCAGCAGCTTGAGGGCCGGACGGGAGGACAAGCAGTACTTC
13,TRBV5-4,TRBD1,.,TRBJ2-7,CASSSTGLHEQYF,TGTGCCAGCAGCTCGACAGGGCTCCACGAGCAGTACTTC
17,TRBV5-4,.,.,TRBJ2-1,CASSSIVSGTYYNEQFF,TGTGCCAGCAGCTCAATCGTCTCCGGGACTTACTACAATGAGCAGTTCTTC
17,TRBV12-5,.,.,TRBJ1-1,CASGLGVGGKMNTEAFF,TGTGCTAGTGGTTTGGGGGTTGGGGGGAAGATGAACACTGAAGCTTTCTTT
15,TRBV5-4,TRBD1,.,TRBJ2-1,CASSLRTGTGNEQFF,TGTGCCAGCAGCTTGAGGACAGGGACGGGGAATGAGCAGTTCTTC
13,TRBV9,.,.,TRBJ2-7,CASSPTGIYEQYF,TGTGCCAGCAGCCCGACGGGGATCTACGAGCAGTACTTC
13,TRBV29-1,TRBD1,.,TRBJ1-2,CSAGTGGDYGYTF,TGCAGCGCTGGGACAGGGGGCGACTATGGCTACACCTTC
15,TRBV7-9,.,.,TRBJ2-1,CASSLGRNFYNEQFF,TGTGCCAGCAGCTTGGGGCGGAACTTCTACAATGAGCAGTTCTTC
11,TRBV29-1,.,.,TRBJ1-2,CSVAGYYGYTF,TGCAGCGTAGCAGGGTATTATGGCTACACCTTC
15,TRBV19,.,.,TRBJ1-1,CATANPGRGNTEAFF,TGTGCCACTGCAAACCCGGGGAGAGGAAACACTGAAGCTTTCTTT
12,TRBV23-1,.,.,TRBJ1-5,CASSLSYQPQHF,TGCGCCAGCAGTCTCTCCTATCAGCCCCAGCATTTT